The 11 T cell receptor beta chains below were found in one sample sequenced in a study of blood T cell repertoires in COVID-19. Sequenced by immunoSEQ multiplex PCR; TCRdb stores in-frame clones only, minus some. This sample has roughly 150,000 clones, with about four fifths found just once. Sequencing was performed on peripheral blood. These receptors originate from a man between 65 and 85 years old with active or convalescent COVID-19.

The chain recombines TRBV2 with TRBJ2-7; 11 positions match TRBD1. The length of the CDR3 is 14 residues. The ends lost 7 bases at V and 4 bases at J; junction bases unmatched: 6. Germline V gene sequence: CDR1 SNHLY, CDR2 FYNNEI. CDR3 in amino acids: CASNGQGALYEQYF. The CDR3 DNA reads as TGTGCCAGCAATGGACAGGGGGCGCTTTACGAGCAGTACTTC.

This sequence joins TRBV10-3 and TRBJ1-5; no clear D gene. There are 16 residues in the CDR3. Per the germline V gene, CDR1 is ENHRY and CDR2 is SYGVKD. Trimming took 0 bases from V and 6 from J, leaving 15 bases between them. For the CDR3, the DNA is TGTGCCATCAGTGAGTCAGGCGGGTGGGCCGCTCAGCCCCAGCATTTT. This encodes CAISESGGWAAQPQHF.

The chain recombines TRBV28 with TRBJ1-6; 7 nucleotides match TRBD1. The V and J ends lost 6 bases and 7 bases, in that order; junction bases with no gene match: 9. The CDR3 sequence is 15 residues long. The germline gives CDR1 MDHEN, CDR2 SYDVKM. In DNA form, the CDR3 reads TGTGCCAGCAGAGGGGGCAGTCGTTGGAATTCACCCCTCCACTTT. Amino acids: CASRGGSRWNSPLHF. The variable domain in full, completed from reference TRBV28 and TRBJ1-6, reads DVKVTQSSRYLVKRTGEKVFLECVQDMDHENMFWYRQDPGLGLRLIYFSYDVKMKEKGDIPEGYSVSREKKERFSLILESASTNQTSMYLCASRGGSRWNSPLHFGNGTRLTVT.

As DNA, the CDR3 is TGTGCCAGCAGTTATACACAGGGGCGGAATTCACCCCTCCACTTT. Protein product: CASSYTQGRNSPLHF. V usage is TRBV6-5 and J usage is TRBJ1-6; 7 positions match TRBD1. The CDR3 covers 15 residues. Germline V gene lookup returns CDR1 MNHEY and CDR2 SVGAGI. V was pared by 3 bases and J by 7 bases, with 6 bases of the junction left unmatched.

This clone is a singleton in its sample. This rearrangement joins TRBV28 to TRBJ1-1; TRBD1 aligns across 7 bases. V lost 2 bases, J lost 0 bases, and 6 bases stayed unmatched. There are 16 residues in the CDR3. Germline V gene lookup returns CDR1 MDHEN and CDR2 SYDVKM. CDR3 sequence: CASSLPGGLMNTEAFF. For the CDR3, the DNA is TGTGCCAGCAGTTTACCAGGGGGTTTGATGAACACTGAAGCTTTCTTT.

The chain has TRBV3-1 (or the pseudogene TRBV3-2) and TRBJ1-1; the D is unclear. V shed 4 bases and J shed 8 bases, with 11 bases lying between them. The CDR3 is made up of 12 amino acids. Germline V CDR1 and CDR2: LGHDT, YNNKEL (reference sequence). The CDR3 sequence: CASSRGLAEAFF. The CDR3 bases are TGTGCCAGCAGCCGAGGACTAGCAGAAGCTTTCTTT.

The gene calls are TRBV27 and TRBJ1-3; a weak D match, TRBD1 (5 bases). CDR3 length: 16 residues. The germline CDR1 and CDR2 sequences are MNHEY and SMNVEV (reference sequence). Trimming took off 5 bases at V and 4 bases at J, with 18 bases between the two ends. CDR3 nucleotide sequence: TGTGCCAGCAGTCGAAACGGGGGTTTGTCGGGAAACACCATATATTTT. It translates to CASSRNGGLSGNTIYF.

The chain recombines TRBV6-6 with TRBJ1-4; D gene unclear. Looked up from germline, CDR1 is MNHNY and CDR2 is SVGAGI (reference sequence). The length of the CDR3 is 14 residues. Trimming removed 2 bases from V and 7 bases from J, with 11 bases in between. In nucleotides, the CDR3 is TGTGCCAGCAGTTACGACCGGGAAGGTGAAAAACTGTTTTTT. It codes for CASSYDREGEKLFF.

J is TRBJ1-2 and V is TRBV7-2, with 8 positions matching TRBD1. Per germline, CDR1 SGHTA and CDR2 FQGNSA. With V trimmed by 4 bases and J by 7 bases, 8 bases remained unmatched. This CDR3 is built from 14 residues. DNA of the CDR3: TGTGCCAGCAGCTCAGGGGGCAGAGCCTTTGGCTACACCTTC. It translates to CASSSGGRAFGYTF.

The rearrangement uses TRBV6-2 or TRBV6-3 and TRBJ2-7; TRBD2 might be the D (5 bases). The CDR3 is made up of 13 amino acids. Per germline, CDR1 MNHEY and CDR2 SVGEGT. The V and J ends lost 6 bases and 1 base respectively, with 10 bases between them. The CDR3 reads CASSSGNSYEQYF. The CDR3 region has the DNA TGTGCCAGCAGCTCCGGGAATTCCTACGAGCAGTACTTC.

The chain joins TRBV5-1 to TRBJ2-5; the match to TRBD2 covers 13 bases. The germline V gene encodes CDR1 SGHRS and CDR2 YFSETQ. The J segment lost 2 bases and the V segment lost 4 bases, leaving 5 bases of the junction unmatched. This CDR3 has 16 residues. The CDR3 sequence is CASSLGLAGVQETQYF. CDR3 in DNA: TGCGCCAGCAGCCTCGGACTAGCGGGAGTGCAAGAGACCCAGTACTTC.